What follows are 14 T cell receptor beta chains derived from one specimen sequenced in a study of blood T cell repertoires in COVID-19 (dated by TCRdb to 2020 to 2021). Library creation used the immunoSEQ multiplex PCR assay. The clones in this table, taken by TCRdb from immuneACCESS, are in-frame only. Not every clone is retained; where verified, under half of the shortfall comes from an unresolved V gene, and the cause of the rest is unknown. The table for this sample lists 100,000 or so clones; approximately 80% of them were counted only once. The top ten clones comprise roughly 10% of the sample. The sample was peripheral blood. The receptors stem from a woman in her 70s with active or convalescent COVID-19.

V gene TRBV2 combines with J gene TRBJ1-1; D unresolved. The V gene's germline CDR1 is SNHLY and CDR2 FYNNEI. This CDR3 has 13 residues. Deletions cut 6 bases from V and 2 bases from J, with 10 bases between. The CDR3 sequence: CASSSGVNTEAFF. The CDR3 DNA reads as TGTGCCAGCAGCTCGGGAGTTAACACTGAAGCTTTCTTT.

The chain is built from TRBV28 and TRBJ2-7; a weak D match, TRBD2 (5 bases). The CDR3 runs 12 residues. From germline, CDR1 is MDHEN and CDR2 SYDVKM. V was clipped by 3 bases and J by 6 bases, with 9 bases between them. The CDR3 protein is CASSFRGSEQYF. The CDR3 DNA is TGTGCCAGCAGTTTTCGGGGTAGCGAGCAGTACTTC. Variable domain in full (rest from reference TRBV28 and TRBJ2-7): DVKVTQSSRYLVKRTGEKVFLECVQDMDHENMFWYRQDPGLGLRLIYFSYDVKMKEKGDIPEGYSVSREKKERFSLILESASTNQTSMYLCASSFRGSEQYFGPGTRLTVT.

The chain has TRBV18 and TRBJ2-7, with TRBD1 matching 9 bases. V lost 2 bases to trimming and J lost 5 bases; unmatched junction nucleotides: 10. CDR1 and CDR2 from the germline V gene are KGHSH and LQKENI. The CDR3 is made up of 16 amino acids. This chain's CDR3 is CASSPSRDRVINEQYF. The CDR3 DNA reads as TGTGCCAGCTCACCAAGTCGGGACAGGGTCATTAACGAGCAGTACTTC.

In its sample, this clone was seen once. V and J are TRBV11-2 and TRBJ1-1; the D gene is possibly TRBD1 (6 bases). The CDR3 loop spans 15 amino acids. Between the trimmed V and J ends, which lost 1 base and 5 bases, there was a span of 14 bases. Germline V gene data show CDR1 as SGHAT and CDR2 as FQNNGV. CDR3 amino acids: CASSLGNRDPTEAFF. CDR3 in DNA: TGTGCCAGCAGCTTAGGGAACAGGGATCCTACTGAAGCTTTCTTT.

CDR3 loop: CASVLQGARRPNEKLFF. CDR3 in DNA: TGTGCCAGCGTACTTCAAGGGGCGAGACGACCGAATGAAAAACTGTTTTTT. V usage is TRBV2 and J usage is TRBJ1-4, with a possible D match to TRBD1 (5 bases). The germline gives CDR1 SNHLY, CDR2 FYNNEI. V was trimmed by 8 bases and J by 5 bases, leaving 24 bases between them. CDR3 length: 17 amino acids.

This rearrangement joins TRBV7-2 to TRBJ1-5; D ambiguous. This CDR3 spans 14 amino acids. Germline V CDR1 and CDR2: SGHTA, FQGNSA. Deletions cut 1 base from V and 3 bases from J, with 7 bases between. The CDR3 region has the DNA TGTGCCAGCAGCTTAGTCCAAATCAATCAGCCCCAGCATTTT. Encoded protein: CASSLVQINQPQHF.

The chain recombines TRBV6-2 or TRBV6-3 with TRBJ2-4; TRBD2 is a possible D gene (5 bases). The ends were cut back, 2 bases at V and 7 bases at J, with 9 bases in the middle. Germline lookup yields CDR1 MNHEY and CDR2 SVGEGT. There are 13 residues in the CDR3. The CDR3 DNA reads as TGTGCCAGCAGTTACCGGGATGCTAACATTCAGTACTTC. Its protein product is CASSYRDANIQYF.

V and J are TRBV6-6 and TRBJ2-5; D perhaps matches TRBD1 (6 bases). CDR1 is MNHNY and CDR2 is SVGAGI in the germline V gene (reference sequence). Trimming removed 5 bases from V and 2 bases from J, with 6 bases in between. This CDR3 is 12 amino acids long. CDR3 sequence (DNA): TGTGCCAGCAGTACAGGGCAAGAGACCCAGTACTTC. Protein: CASSTGQETQYF.

The chain employs TRBV6-1 and TRBJ2-4; 8 bases line up with TRBD1. The CDR3 is 14 amino acids. Germline V lookup: CDR1 MNHNS, CDR2 SASEGT. V was clipped by 5 bases and J by 6 bases; unmatched bases: 6. The CDR3 DNA sequence: TGTGCCAGCAGTTCCATCGGACAGGGAAACATTCAGTACTTC. Residues: CASSSIGQGNIQYF.

As regards this clone: The sample contains more than one DNA sequence encoding this CDR3. The CDR3 region is CASSPGPNQPQHF. The DNA of the CDR3 is TGTGCCAGCTCACCGGGGCCCAATCAGCCCCAGCATTTT. V gene TRBV18 combines with J gene TRBJ1-5, with D possibly TRBD1 on 5 matching bases. Germline CDR1 is KGHSH and CDR2 is LQKENI. V lost 3 bases to trimming and J lost 3 bases, with 6 bases between them. This CDR3 comprises 13 residues.

The chain is built from TRBV12-3 or TRBV12-4 and TRBJ2-7; TRBD2 agrees at 7 bases. The V segment lost 6 bases and the J segment 4 bases; nucleotides outside the gene matches: 6. The CDR3 extends over 13 amino acids. The CDR3 DNA reads TGTGCCAGCAGCCGGGGGAGGGCTTACGAGCAGTACTTC. It encodes CASSRGRAYEQYF.

The genes are TRBV4-2 and TRBJ1-2; 7 bases line up with TRBD1. This CDR3 region has 17 residues. With V trimmed by 0 bases and J by 7 bases, 14 bases remained unmatched. Per the germline V gene, CDR1 is LGHNA and CDR2 is YNFKEQ. Here the CDR3 reads CASSQDGEGRQGRGYTF. The CDR3 DNA is TGTGCCAGCAGCCAAGATGGGGAAGGTCGACAGGGTCGTGGCTACACCTTC.

This clone appeared a few times. The chain carries TRBV20-1 and TRBJ2-5, with 7 bases identical to TRBD1. The germline V gene encodes CDR1 DFQATT and CDR2 SNEGSKA (reference sequence). This CDR3 region has 13 residues. Germline trimming cut 3 bases from V and 2 bases from J; bases unmatched to any gene: 3. The CDR3 coding sequence is TGCAGTGCTAGTGACAGGGTTCAAGAGACCCAGTACTTC. It is translated as CSASDRVQETQYF.

The V call is TRBV6-5, the J call TRBJ1-6; D is possibly TRBD1 (6 bases). V was cut by 6 bases and J by 3 bases, with 12 bases left in between. The CDR3 has 15 residues. Germline loops: CDR1 MNHEY, CDR2 SVGAGI. The CDR3 region is CASSSGQRYNSPLHF. The CDR3 nucleotides read TGTGCCAGCAGCTCAGGACAGCGCTATAATTCACCCCTCCACTTT.